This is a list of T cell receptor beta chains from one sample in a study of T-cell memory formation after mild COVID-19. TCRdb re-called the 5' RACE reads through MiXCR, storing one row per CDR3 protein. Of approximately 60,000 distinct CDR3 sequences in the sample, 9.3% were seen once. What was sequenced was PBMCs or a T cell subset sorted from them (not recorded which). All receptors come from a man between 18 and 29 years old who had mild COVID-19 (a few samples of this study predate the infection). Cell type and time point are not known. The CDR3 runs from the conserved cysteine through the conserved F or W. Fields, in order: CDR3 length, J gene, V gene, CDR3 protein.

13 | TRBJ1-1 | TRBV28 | CAIVDSRQPYAFF
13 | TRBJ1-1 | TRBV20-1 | CSARETTGGGAFF
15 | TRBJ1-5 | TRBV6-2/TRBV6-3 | CATQSQGAGHQPQHF
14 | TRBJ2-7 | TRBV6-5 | CASSPVDSDYEQYF
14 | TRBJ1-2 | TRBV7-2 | CASSIRNSNYGYTF
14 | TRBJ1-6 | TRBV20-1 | CSARWGVNNSPLHF
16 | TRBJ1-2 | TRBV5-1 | CASSLGGTGFWDGYTF
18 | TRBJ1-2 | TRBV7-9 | CASSLQAGTENLNYGYTF
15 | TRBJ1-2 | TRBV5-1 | CASSLDPAGAGRYTF
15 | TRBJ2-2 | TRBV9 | CASSVGGGNTGELFF
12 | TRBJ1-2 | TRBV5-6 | CASNQRGYGYTF
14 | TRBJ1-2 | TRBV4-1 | CASSRRMDLYGYTF
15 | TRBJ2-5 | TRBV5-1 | CASGSGASPQETQYF
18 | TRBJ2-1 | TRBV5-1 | CASSPGLAGGYGVDEQFF
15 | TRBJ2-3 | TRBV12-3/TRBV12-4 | CASTRRGEDTDTQYF
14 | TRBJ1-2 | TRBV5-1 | CASSPGGATYGYTF
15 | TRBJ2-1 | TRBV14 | CASSRGTSGPNEQFF
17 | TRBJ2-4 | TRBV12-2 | CASRRIRTSGDQNIQYF
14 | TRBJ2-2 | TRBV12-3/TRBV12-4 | CASSLGGAPGELFF
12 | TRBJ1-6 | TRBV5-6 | CASSLEGVLAHF
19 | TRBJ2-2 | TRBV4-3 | CASSQIGQGGPVDTGELFF
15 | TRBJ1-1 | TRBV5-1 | CASSLEAHGGNEAFF
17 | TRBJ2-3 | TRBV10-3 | CAISESPSGGSTDTQYF
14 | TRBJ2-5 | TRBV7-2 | CASSYSGAQETQYF
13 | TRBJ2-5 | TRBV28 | CASTLGGTATQYF
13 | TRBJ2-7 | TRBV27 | CATGGLSSYEQYF
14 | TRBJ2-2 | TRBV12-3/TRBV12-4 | CASSSQANTGELFF
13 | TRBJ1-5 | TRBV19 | CASGLGGNQPQHF
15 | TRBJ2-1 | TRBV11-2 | CASSPRQGDYNEQFF
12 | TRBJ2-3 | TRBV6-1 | CASIAAARTQYF
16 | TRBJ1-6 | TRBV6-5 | CASSYSGSAYNSPLHF
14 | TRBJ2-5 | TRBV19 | CASSGERGRGTQYF
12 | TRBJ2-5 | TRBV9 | CASSVGEGTQYF
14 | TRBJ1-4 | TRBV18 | CASSSAGTSEKLFF
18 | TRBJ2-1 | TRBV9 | CASSVVGTSGPLHNEQFF
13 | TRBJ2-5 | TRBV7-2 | CASRIGQGETQYF
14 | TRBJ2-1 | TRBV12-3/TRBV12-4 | CASSRDNTYNEQFF
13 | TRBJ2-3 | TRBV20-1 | CSASIGTSDTQYF
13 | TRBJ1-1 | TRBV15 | CATSPTPNTEAFF
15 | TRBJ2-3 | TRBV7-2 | CASSYSGGETDTQYF
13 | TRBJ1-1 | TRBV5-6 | CASTGQGAAEAFF
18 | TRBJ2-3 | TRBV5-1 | CASSLEPAGAQVGDTQYF
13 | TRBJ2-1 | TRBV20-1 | CSASQTWGTLQFF
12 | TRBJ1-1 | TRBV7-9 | CASSWTATEAFF
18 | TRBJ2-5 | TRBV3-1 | CASSHLPLAGGPLGDQYF
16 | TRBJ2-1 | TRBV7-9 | CASITQRGSSYNEQFF
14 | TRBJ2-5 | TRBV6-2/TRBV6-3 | CASSHRALEETQYF
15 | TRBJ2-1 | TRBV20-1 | CSARKAGSSYNEQFF